The rows below give T cell receptor beta chains drawn from one sample of a study of CD8+ T cells in alopecia areata. The method was immunoSEQ multiplex PCR; TCRdb's version includes in-frame clones alone and lacks a portion of them. The sample has roughly 190,000 clones, around 60% seen once. The starting material was CD4+ T cells sorted from blood, obtained at approximately week 49, from a patient treated with tofacitinib. Every receptor here comes from a human donor with alopecia areata. Both conserved end residues are part of each CDR3. D genes are given only for firm matches. Rows may omit the clone size; those that give it use once, few, many or a size class.

V	D	size	J	CDR3
TRBV19	-	-	TRBJ2-3	CASSQGIIDTQYF
TRBV27	-	-	TRBJ2-7	CASSNSGYEQYF
TRBV30	TRBD2	-	-	CAWSSPRGVSYEQYF
TRBV11-2	-	-	TRBJ1-4	CASSPGQRSNEKLFF
TRBV7-2	TRBD1	-	TRBJ2-5	CASSPRQGRETQYF
TRBV6-6	TRBD1	-	TRBJ2-7	CASSYLDRGQGEQYF
TRBV30	TRBD1	many	TRBJ1-4	CAWSQGVVDEKLFF
TRBV27	TRBD1	-	TRBJ2-7	CASSSFPGQGLYEQYF
TRBV14	TRBD2	few	TRBJ2-1	CASSQPRGLAGVNEQFF
TRBV10-3	-	few	TRBJ1-1	CAISESTGGWGAQAEAFF
TRBV29-1	-	-	TRBJ1-5	CSVEENSNQPQHF
TRBV29-1	TRBD1	-	TRBJ1-1	CSVSGAGGLTEAFF
TRBV30	TRBD1	-	TRBJ1-1	CAWSRQGRTNTEAFF
TRBV21-1	-	few	TRBJ2-1	CASSKAKGRRPYNEQFF
TRBV30	-	-	TRBJ2-2	CAWSVSRPVNTGELFF
TRBV10-3	-	few	TRBJ1-5	CAISESTGQPQHF
TRBV13	-	-	TRBJ1-6	CASSGVQVNSPLHF
TRBV30	TRBD2	-	TRBJ2-1	CAWSVLRASGEQFF
TRBV29-1	TRBD2	-	TRBJ2-3	CSVIGTTPSLDTQYF
TRBV5-6	TRBD1	-	TRBJ1-2	CASSLAGTARYGYTF
TRBV2	-	-	TRBJ1-1	CAGSESGGDTEAFF
TRBV19	-	-	TRBJ1-5	CASSTPGEGRQPQHF
TRBV4-3	-	-	TRBJ2-7	CASSQQDGYEQYF
TRBV30	TRBD1	-	TRBJ1-6	CAWMGQTGNSPLHF
TRBV27	TRBD1	-	TRBJ2-7	CASRGQGVVHEQYF
TRBV7-9	-	many	TRBJ2-7	CASSLQGGGEQYF
TRBV29-1	TRBD2	-	TRBJ2-1	CSVEQPGLVLYNEQFF
TRBV29-1	TRBD1	few	TRBJ2-1	CSGADRGPNNEQFF
TRBV5-1	-	-	TRBJ1-1	CASSLLSLVNSGNTEAFF
TRBV23-1	TRBD1	once	TRBJ2-7	CASTDVRDRDYEQYF
TRBV30	TRBD1	-	TRBJ1-5	CAWDSGQGNQPQHF
TRBV4-3	-	few	TRBJ1-6	CASSQDSGNSPLHF
TRBV29-1	TRBD1	once	TRBJ2-1	CSVFPRTGHGNEQFF
TRBV27	TRBD1	-	TRBJ1-5	CASRAGTGDPRPQHF